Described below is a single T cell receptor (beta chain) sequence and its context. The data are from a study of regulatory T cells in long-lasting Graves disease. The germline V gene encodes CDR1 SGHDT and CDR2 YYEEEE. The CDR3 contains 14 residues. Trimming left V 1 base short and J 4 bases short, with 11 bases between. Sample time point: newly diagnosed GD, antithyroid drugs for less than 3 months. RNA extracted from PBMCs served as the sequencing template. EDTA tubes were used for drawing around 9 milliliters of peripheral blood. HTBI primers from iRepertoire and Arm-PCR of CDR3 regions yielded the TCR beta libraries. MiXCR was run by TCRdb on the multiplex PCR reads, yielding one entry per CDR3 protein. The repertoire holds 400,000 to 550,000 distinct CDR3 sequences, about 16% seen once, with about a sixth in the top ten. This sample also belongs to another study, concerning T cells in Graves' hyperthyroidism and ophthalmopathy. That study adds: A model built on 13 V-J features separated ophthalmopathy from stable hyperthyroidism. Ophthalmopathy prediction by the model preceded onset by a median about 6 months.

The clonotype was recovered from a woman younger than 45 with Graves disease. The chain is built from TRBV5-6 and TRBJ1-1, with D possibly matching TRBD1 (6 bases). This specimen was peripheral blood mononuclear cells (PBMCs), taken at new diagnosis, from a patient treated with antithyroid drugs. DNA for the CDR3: TGTGCCAGCAGCTTGATGGGGGCTGGCACTGAAGCTTTCTTT. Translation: CASSLMGAGTEAFF.